Listed below are T cell receptor beta chains from one sample, sequenced in a study of blood T cell repertoires in COVID-19. TCRdb's table, derived via immunoSEQ multiplex PCR, lists solely in-frame clones and lacks some. Of fewer than 350,000 clones in the sample, approximately 91% are singletons; the top ten hold roughly 9%. Sequenced sample: peripheral blood. Receptors originate from a man younger than 35 with active or convalescent COVID-19. CDR3s include the opening cysteine and the closing phenylalanine or tryptophan. D genes are given only for firm matches. Size is omitted from some rows. Given values are once, few, many or a class for expanded clones.

-	TRBV29-1	TRBJ1-1	12	few	TGCAGCGTTGTGAGGTACGACACTGAAGCTTTCTTT	CSVVRYDTEAFF
-	TRBV6-5	TRBJ2-3	13	-	TGTGCCAGCAGTTCCTTTGGGGGCGATACGCAGTATTTT	CASSSFGGDTQYF
TRBD1	TRBV9	TRBJ2-2	17	-	TGTGCCAGCAGCGGGGGACAGAACGACCCGAACACCGGGGAGCTGTTTTTT	CASSGGQNDPNTGELFF
-	TRBV4-3	TRBJ1-5	15	-	TGCGCCAGCAGCCAAGATCCGGGAGGCAATCAGCCCCAGCATTTT	CASSQDPGGNQPQHF
-	TRBV6-2/TRBV6-3	TRBJ1-2	11	-	TGTGCCAGCAGTTCCCTTTTTGGCTACACCTTC	CASSSLFGYTF
TRBD1	TRBV19	TRBJ2-2	16	-	TGTGCCACCCGGGTGCCGGGACAGGGGAACACCGGGGAGCTGTTTTTT	CATRVPGQGNTGELFF
TRBD2	TRBV13	TRBJ2-7	15	-	TGTGCCAGCAGCTTAGGAGCGGGGGACCCGTACGAGCAGTACTTC	CASSLGAGDPYEQYF
TRBD2	TRBV6-5	TRBJ2-3	13	-	TGTGCCAGCAGGACTAGCGGAACAGATACGCAGTATTTT	CASRTSGTDTQYF
-	TRBV19	TRBJ2-4	16	-	TGTGCCAGTAGCCGATGGGCCCAGGATGCCAAAAACATTCAGTACTTC	CASSRWAQDAKNIQYF
-	TRBV27	TRBJ1-1	18	-	TGTGCCACTCAACCTCCTAGAGCCCAGGGAGGAATTAACACTGAAGCTTTCTTT	CATQPPRAQGGINTEAFF
-	TRBV5-1	TRBJ2-1	13	-	TGCGCCAGCACCCCGGACAGCTACAATGAGCAGTTCTTC	CASTPDSYNEQFF
TRBD1	TRBV6-5	TRBJ1-2	14	-	TGTGCCAGCAGTAAAACCCGGGACAGGGGGCAAGGAATATTC	CASSKTRDRGQGIF
TRBD2	TRBV9	TRBJ2-3	13	-	TGTGCCAGCAGCGCTCTCCTAGCGGGGGCGGTTGGTTTT	CASSALLAGAVGF
TRBD1	TRBV6-6	TRBJ1-2	14	-	TGTGCCAGCAGTCAGACCAGGGGGCGAAAGGGCTACACCTTC	CASSQTRGRKGYTF
-	TRBV12-3/TRBV12-4	TRBJ2-1	13	-	TGTGCCAGCAGTACTCAGCGGTACAATGAGCAGTTCTTC	CASSTQRYNEQFF
-	TRBV7-9	TRBJ2-7	13	-	TGTGCCAGCAGCTTAGAGGGGACCTACGAGCAGTACTTC	CASSLEGTYEQYF
-	TRBV5-1	TRBJ2-1	15	-	TGCGCCAGCACCAAAGAAAGCCCCTCCTACAATGAGCAGTTCTTC	CASTKESPSYNEQFF
-	TRBV4-3	TRBJ2-5	16	-	TGCGCCAGCAGCCAAGTGTACCAGGGAGGACAAGAGACCCAGTACTTC	CASSQVYQGGQETQYF
-	TRBV6-6	TRBJ2-5	12	-	TGTGCCAGCAGTTACCTGGCCGAGACCCAGTACTTC	CASSYLAETQYF
-	TRBV19	TRBJ2-7	14	-	TGTGCCAGTAGTATAGGGGGCCATTCCTACGAGCAGTACTTC	CASSIGGHSYEQYF
-	TRBV12-3/TRBV12-4	TRBJ2-7	13	-	TGTGCCAGCAGGGTTGCAGGGGGGAACGAGCAGTACTTC	CASRVAGGNEQYF
-	TRBV14	TRBJ1-1	14	-	TGTGCCAGCAGCCATTACAGTTCGAACACTGAAGCTTTCTTT	CASSHYSSNTEAFF
-	TRBV2	TRBJ1-2	14	-	TGTGCCAGCAGTGGAGCCCGGGGATCTTATGGCTACACCTTC	CASSGARGSYGYTF
-	TRBV4-2	TRBJ1-1	13	-	TGTGCCAGCAGGGGCGGAGGGAGAACTGAAGCTTTCTTT	CASRGGGRTEAFF
-	TRBV2	TRBJ1-1	15	-	TGTGCCAGCAGTGAAGCGCTTCGGGGGAACCTAGGAGCTTTCTTT	CASSEALRGNLGAFF
-	TRBV5-5	TRBJ2-7	16	-	TGTGCCAGCAGCTTGGCAGGGTTTCCTTCCGCCTACGAGCAGTACTTC	CASSLAGFPSAYEQYF
-	TRBV21-1	TRBJ1-6	17	-	TGTGCCAGCACCTTAAACCTCGAGGGGGGGGCAGGGTCACCCCTCCACTTT	CASTLNLEGGAGSPLHF
-	TRBV5-1	TRBJ1-6	14	-	TGCGCCAGCAGCTTGGAAGGGGCCAGGGTAACCCTCCACTTT	CASSLEGARVTLHF
-	TRBV6-4	TRBJ2-3	15	few	TGTGCCAGCAGTGAAGGCCCGGGGGAGGCAGATACGCAGTATTTT	CASSEGPGEADTQYF
-	TRBV27	TRBJ1-2	14	-	TGTGCCAGCAGTCCCCAAGCGACTAACTATGGCTACACCTTC	CASSPQATNYGYTF
-	TRBV7-8	TRBJ2-7	14	-	TGTGCCAGCAGCTTGCGACAGCGCCAAAACGAGCAGTACTTC	CASSLRQRQNEQYF
TRBD1	TRBV19	TRBJ2-7	16	-	TGTGCCAGTAGTATCGGACAGGGGGAGTATTCTTACGAGCAGTACTTC	CASSIGQGEYSYEQYF
TRBD2	TRBV2	TRBJ2-7	14	many	TGTGCCAGCCAACTAGCGGGGGGGCTTAAAGAGCAGTACTTC	CASQLAGGLKEQYF
-	TRBV9	TRBJ1-2	12	-	TGTGCCAGCAGCGTAGGGGGGCTGTGGTACACCTTC	CASSVGGLWYTF
-	TRBV7-9	TRBJ2-5	14	-	TGTGCCAGCAGCTTACCCCGGAGCCAAGAGACCCAGTACTTC	CASSLPRSQETQYF
-	TRBV19	TRBJ1-2	15	-	TGTGCCAGTAGTATGTTGTCCGGGGGGCAGGATGGCTACACCTTC	CASSMLSGGQDGYTF
TRBD1	TRBV9	TRBJ2-2	19	-	TGTGCCAGCAGCGGATTAGACAGGGGACTCTCCCTTAACACCGGGGAGCTGTTTTTT	CASSGLDRGLSLNTGELFF
-	TRBV10-3	TRBJ2-5	13	-	TGTGCCATCAGGGAGGACACAGAAGAGACCCAGTACTTC	CAIREDTEETQYF
-	TRBV27	TRBJ1-1	14	-	TGTGCCAGCAGTCCATGGGACTCAGGGACTGAAGCTTTCTTT	CASSPWDSGTEAFF
-	TRBV13	TRBJ2-2	14	-	TGTGCCAGCAGCACGGACACCAACACCGGGGAGCTGTTTTTT	CASSTDTNTGELFF
TRBD1	TRBV29-1	TRBJ1-4	13	-	TGCAGCGCCGCCGGGACAGGCCGAGAGAAACTGTTTTTT	CSAAGTGREKLFF
-	TRBV6-1	TRBJ2-7	15	-	TGTGCCAGCAGTGAAGAGGCGGGGCACTCCTACGAGCAGTACTTC	CASSEEAGHSYEQYF
TRBD1	TRBV19	TRBJ2-3	15	-	TGTGCCAGTAGTGGGGACAGGGGGTACACAGATACGCAGTATTTT	CASSGDRGYTDTQYF
TRBD1	TRBV5-1	TRBJ1-2	14	-	TGCGCCAGCAGCCCGACAGGGGATCCCTATGGCTACACCTTC	CASSPTGDPYGYTF
-	TRBV12-3/TRBV12-4	TRBJ1-4	12	-	TGTGCCAGCAGGCGACCGGGAGATCAACTGTTTTTT	CASRRPGDQLFF
-	TRBV5-6	TRBJ1-6	16	once	TGTGCCAGCAGCCTTCTCGTGGGAGTCTATAATTCACCCCTCCACTTT	CASSLLVGVYNSPLHF
TRBD1	TRBV2	TRBJ1-6	16	-	TGTGCCAGCAGTACAACTGGGCAGGGGGTCAATTCACCCCTCCACTTT	CASSTTGQGVNSPLHF
-	TRBV18	TRBJ1-1	14	once	TGTGCCAGCTCACCACGGAGGGACTACACTGAAGCTTTCTTT	CASSPRRDYTEAFF
-	TRBV6-5	TRBJ2-6	16	-	TGTGCCAGCAGTTACTCGAAGAGCTCTGGGGCCAACGTCCTGACTTTC	CASSYSKSSGANVLTF
-	TRBV7-8	TRBJ2-2	17	-	TGTGCCAGCAGCTTTCTTCAGGGCGGAGGGGACACCGGGGAGCTGTTTTTT	CASSFLQGGGDTGELFF
TRBD2	TRBV11-1	TRBJ2-1	13	-	TGTGCCAGCAGCGGGGGACTGCGGGAGGAGCAGTTCTTC	CASSGGLREEQFF
-	TRBV2	TRBJ2-3	17	-	TGTGCCAGCAGTGGGGGGTGGGCTACACAGGGAACAGATACGCAGTATTTT	CASSGGWATQGTDTQYF
-	TRBV5-1	TRBJ1-5	15	-	TGCGCCAGCAGCTTGGATTATGGGGGGTCGCAGCCCCAGCATTTT	CASSLDYGGSQPQHF
TRBD1	TRBV9	TRBJ1-4	14	-	TGTGCCAGCAGCGCCGACAGGGGAGATGAAAAACTGTTTTTT	CASSADRGDEKLFF
TRBD1	TRBV7-9	TRBJ1-2	14	-	TGTGCCAGCAGCCCCCCGGACAGGGGCTATGGCTACACCTTC	CASSPPDRGYGYTF